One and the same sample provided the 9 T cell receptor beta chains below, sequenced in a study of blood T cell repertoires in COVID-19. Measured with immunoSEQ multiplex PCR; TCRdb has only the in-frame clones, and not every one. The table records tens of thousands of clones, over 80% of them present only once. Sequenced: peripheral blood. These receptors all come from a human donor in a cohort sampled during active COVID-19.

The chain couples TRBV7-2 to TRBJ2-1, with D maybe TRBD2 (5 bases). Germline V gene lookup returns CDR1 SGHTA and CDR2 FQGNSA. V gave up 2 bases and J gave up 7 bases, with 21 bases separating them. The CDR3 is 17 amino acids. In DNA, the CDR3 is TGTGCCAGCAGCTTAAGCATCAGCGGCGACTATGAAAATGAGCAGTTCTTC. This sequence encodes CASSLSISGDYENEQFF. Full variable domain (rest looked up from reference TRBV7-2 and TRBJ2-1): GAGVSQSPSNKVTEKGKDVELRCDPISGHTALYWYRQSLGQGLEFLIYFQGNSAPDKSGLPSDRFSAERTGGSVSTLTIQRTQQEDSAVYLCASSLSISGDYENEQFFGPGTRLTVL.

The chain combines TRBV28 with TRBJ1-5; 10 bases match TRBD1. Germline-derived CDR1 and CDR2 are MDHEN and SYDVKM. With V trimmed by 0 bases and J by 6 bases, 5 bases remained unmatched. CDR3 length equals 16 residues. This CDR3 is CASSLWGQGQSQPQHF. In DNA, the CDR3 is TGTGCCAGCAGTTTATGGGGACAGGGGCAGAGTCAGCCCCAGCATTTT.

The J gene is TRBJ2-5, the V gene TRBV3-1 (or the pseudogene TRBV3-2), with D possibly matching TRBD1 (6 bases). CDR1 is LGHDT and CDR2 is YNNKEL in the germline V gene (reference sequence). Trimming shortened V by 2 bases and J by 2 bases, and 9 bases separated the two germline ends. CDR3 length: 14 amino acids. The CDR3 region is CASSQSGVQETQYF. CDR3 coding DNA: TGTGCCAGCAGCCAATCAGGGGTACAAGAGACCCAGTACTTC.

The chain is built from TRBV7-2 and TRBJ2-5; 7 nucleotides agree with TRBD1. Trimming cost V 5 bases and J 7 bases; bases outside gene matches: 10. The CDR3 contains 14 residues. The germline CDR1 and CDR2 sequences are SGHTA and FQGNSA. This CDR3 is CASSPGGTRGTQYF. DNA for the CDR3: TGTGCCAGCAGCCCAGGGGGAACACGTGGGACCCAGTACTTC. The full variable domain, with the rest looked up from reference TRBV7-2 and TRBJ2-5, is GAGVSQSPSNKVTEKGKDVELRCDPISGHTALYWYRQSLGQGLEFLIYFQGNSAPDKSGLPSDRFSAERTGGSVSTLTIQRTQQEDSAVYLCASSPGGTRGTQYFGPGTRLLVL.

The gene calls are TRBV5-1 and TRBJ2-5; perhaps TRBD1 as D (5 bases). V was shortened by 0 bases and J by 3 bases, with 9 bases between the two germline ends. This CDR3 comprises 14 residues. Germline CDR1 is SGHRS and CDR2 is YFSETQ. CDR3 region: CASSLVLQEETQYF. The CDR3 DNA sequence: TGCGCCAGCAGCTTGGTATTACAGGAAGAGACCCAGTACTTC.

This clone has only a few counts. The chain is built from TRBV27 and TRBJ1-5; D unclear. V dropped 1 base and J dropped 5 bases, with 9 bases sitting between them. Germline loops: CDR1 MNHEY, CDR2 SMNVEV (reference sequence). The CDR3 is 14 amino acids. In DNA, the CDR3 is TGTGCCAGCAGTTTATTCTCGGGAGATCAGCCCCAGCATTTT. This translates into CASSLFSGDQPQHF.

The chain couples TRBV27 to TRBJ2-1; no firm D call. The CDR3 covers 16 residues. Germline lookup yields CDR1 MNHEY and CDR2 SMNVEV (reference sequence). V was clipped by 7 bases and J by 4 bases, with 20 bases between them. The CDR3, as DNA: TGTGCCAGCACCGAATCCAGTGTCCACCCTTACAATGAGCAGTTCTTC. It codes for CASTESSVHPYNEQFF.

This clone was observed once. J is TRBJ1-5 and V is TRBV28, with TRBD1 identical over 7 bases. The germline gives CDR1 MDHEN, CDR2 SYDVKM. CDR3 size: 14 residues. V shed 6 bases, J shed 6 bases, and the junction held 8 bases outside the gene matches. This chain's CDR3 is CASSLDRRGQPQHF. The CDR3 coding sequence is TGTGCCAGCAGCCTGGACAGGAGGGGTCAGCCCCAGCATTTT.

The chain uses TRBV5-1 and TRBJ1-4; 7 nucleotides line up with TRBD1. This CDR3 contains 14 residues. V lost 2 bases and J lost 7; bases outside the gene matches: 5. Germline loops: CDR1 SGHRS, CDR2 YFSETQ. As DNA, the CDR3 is TGCGCCAGCAGCTTAACAGGGGCAGGTGAAAAACTGTTTTTT. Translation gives CASSLTGAGEKLFF.